These 7 T cell receptor beta chains share one sample of origin, sequenced in a study of vaccination effects on CD4 cells after COVID-19. Their specific antigens are unknown. Sequenced by immunoSEQ multiplex PCR; TCRdb stores in-frame clones only, minus some. The table lists approximately 66,000 clones, less than 80% of them singletons, with under 2.5% in the top ten. CD4+ T cells were isolated after about nine days of culture. Subjects were given two BNT162b2 or mRNA-1273 vaccine doses. The input for sequencing was CD4+ T cells from PBMCs cultured without peptide, taken after COVID-19 vaccination. These receptors were collected from a human donor who received a COVID-19 vaccine.

The chain couples TRBV30 to TRBJ2-3; perhaps TRBD1 as D (5 bases). Looked up from germline, CDR1 is GTSNPN and CDR2 is SVGIG (reference sequence). Between the trimmed V and J ends, which lost 3 bases and 6 bases, there was a span of 13 bases. The CDR3 has 13 residues. The CDR3 nucleotides read TGTGCCTGGAGGGGGTTGGGGCTTGATACGCAGTATTTT. Protein sequence: CAWRGLGLDTQYF.

The V gene is TRBV2, the J gene TRBJ2-7; perhaps TRBD1 as D (6 bases). The V end was cut by 6 bases, the J end by 2 bases, with 11 bases between. The CDR3 is made up of 13 amino acids. The germline gives CDR1 SNHLY, CDR2 FYNNEI. CDR3 DNA sequence: TGTGCCAGCAGCGCCTACAGGGCCTACGAGCAGTACGTC. Translating it yields CASSAYRAYEQYV.

The chain combines TRBV28 with TRBJ2-6; a weak D match, TRBD1 (5 bases). Between the trimmed V and J ends, which lost 4 bases and 0 bases, there was a span of 13 bases. The CDR3 loop spans 17 amino acids. Per germline, CDR1 MDHEN and CDR2 SYDVKM. CDR3 region: CASSSVGLPSGANVLTF. The DNA of the CDR3 is TGTGCCAGCAGTTCCGTGGGGCTCCCCTCTGGGGCCAACGTCCTGACTTTC. Together with reference TRBV28 and TRBJ2-6, the CDR3 gives the full variable domain: DVKVTQSSRYLVKRTGEKVFLECVQDMDHENMFWYRQDPGLGLRLIYFSYDVKMKEKGDIPEGYSVSREKKERFSLILESASTNQTSMYLCASSSVGLPSGANVLTFGAGSRLTVL.

The CDR3 DNA reads as TGTGCCAGCAGTTACTCTGGGGGAGTTGGTGAAAAACTGTTTTTT. Translated: CASSYSGGVGEKLFF. This rearrangement joins TRBV6-5 to TRBJ1-4; the D gene is possibly TRBD1 (5 bases). Germline assignment: CDR1 MNHEY and CDR2 SVGAGI. V lost 0 bases and J lost 7, with 12 bases in between. CDR3 length: 15 amino acids.

This clone came up once. This chain connects TRBV4-3 to TRBJ2-3, with 10 bases fitting TRBD2. This CDR3 is 16 amino acids long. Trimming took 2 bases from V and 2 from J; bases not matched to a gene: 4. Germline loops: CDR1 LGHNA, CDR2 YSLEER. The CDR3 here is CASSQLAGEPTDTQYF. In DNA, the CDR3 is TGCGCCAGCAGCCAACTAGCGGGGGAACCCACAGATACGCAGTATTTT.

A single count supports this clone. This rearrangement joins TRBV2 to TRBJ2-5; a weak D match, TRBD1 (6 bases). Germline V gene lookup returns CDR1 SNHLY and CDR2 FYNNEI. The CDR3 has 13 amino acids. Trimming cost V 6 bases and J 5 bases, with 13 bases left between them. The CDR3 DNA reads as TGTGCCAGCAGGTCAGGGGTGGAGGAGACCCAGTACTTC. Amino acids: CASRSGVEETQYF.

This chain links TRBV9 with TRBJ1-1; weak D call: TRBD1 (5 bases). The germline CDR1 and CDR2 sequences are SGDLS and YYNGEE. The CDR3 sequence is 15 residues long. Trimming removed 2 bases from V and 1 base from J, with 12 bases in between. CDR3 coding DNA: TGTGCCAGCAGCGTGGGGGGGGTAGGGAACACTGAAGCTTTCTTT. This codes for CASSVGGVGNTEAFF.